A selection of T cell receptor beta chains follows, all from one sample in a study of control samples from healthy donors and cancer patients. TCRdb's copy holds only in-frame clones and misses some; the assay was immunoSEQ multiplex PCR. The sample holds fewer than 200,000 clones, about 93% seen once. Sequenced material: blood. Source of these receptors: a woman in her fifties or sixties in good health. CDR3s include the opening cysteine and the closing phenylalanine or tryptophan. The order of the fields is D gene, J gene, clone size, V gene, CDR3 DNA, CDR3 protein. A D gene is named only where the DNA matches it firmly. Clone size appears in some rows only: once, few, many, or a class for an expanded clone.

NA,TRBJ2-7,NA,TRBV12-5,TGTGCTAGTGGTCTCTTCCCCCACGAGCAGTACTTC,CASGLFPHEQYF
NA,TRBJ1-1,NA,TRBV5-6,TGTGCCAGCAGCTTGGCCGTGGGTCGGGGGACAACGAACACTGAAGCTTTCTTT,CASSLAVGRGTTNTEAFF
NA,TRBJ1-6,once,TRBV28,TGTGCCAGCAGTTTGCAGGGGCTGGGGGTGAATTCACCCCTCCACTTT,CASSLQGLGVNSPLHF
TRBD1,TRBJ1-1,NA,TRBV7-3,TGTGCCAGCAGTTACACAGGGGTAAACACTGAAGCTTTCTTT,CASSYTGVNTEAFF
NA,TRBJ1-5,once,TRBV11-2,TGTGCCAGCAGCTTAGATCCGCAGGTTAATCAGCCCCAGCATTTT,CASSLDPQVNQPQHF
TRBD1,TRBJ2-1,NA,TRBV10-1,TGCGCCAGTCACCCGGGACAGGGCTTTCATGGGTCCTACAATGAGCAGTTCTTC,CASHPGQGFHGSYNEQFF
NA,TRBJ1-1,NA,TRBV5-1,TGCGCCAGCACAGGGAGCCCTACCAAGAACACTGAAGCTTTCTTT,CASTGSPTKNTEAFF
NA,TRBJ1-1,NA,TRBV10-1,TGCGCCAGCAGTGAGTCCACAGGGTTTACTGAAGCTTTCTTT,CASSESTGFTEAFF
NA,TRBJ2-2,NA,TRBV5-4,TGTGCCAGCAGCTTGTACCTGGGGGAGCTGTTTTTT,CASSLYLGELFF
NA,TRBJ2-1,NA,TRBV15,TGTGCCACCAGCAGAGAGGGGGGCTACAATGAGCAGTTCTTC,CATSREGGYNEQFF
TRBD1,TRBJ1-2,NA,TRBV6-4,TGTGCCAGCAGTTCCGGGACAGATGGCTACACCTTC,CASSSGTDGYTF
NA,TRBJ1-2,NA,TRBV19,TGTGCCAGTAGGACCGAGGGAGCCGGGATCCCGGGATATGGCTACACCTTC,CASRTEGAGIPGYGYTF
TRBD1,TRBJ1-4,NA,TRBV5-1,TGCGCCAGCAGCTTGGCGGGACAGTCTAATGAAAAACTGTTTTTT,CASSLAGQSNEKLFF
NA,TRBJ2-6,NA,TRBV6-6,TGTGCCAGCATCGAGTTCATTGGGGCCAACGTCCTGACTTTC,CASIEFIGANVLTF
NA,TRBJ1-6,NA,TRBV6-5,TGTGCCAGCAGTTTACCGGGGGGCAGTCCACCCCTCCACTTT,CASSLPGGSPPLHF
NA,TRBJ1-2,NA,TRBV25-1,TGTGCCAGCAGTGAATTTGGGATACCTAACTATGGCTACACCTTC,CASSEFGIPNYGYTF
NA,TRBJ1-1,NA,TRBV4-3,TGCGCCAGCAGCCAAGTGCCGGGGCAGGGGCGCGCTGAAGCTTTCTTT,CASSQVPGQGRAEAFF
NA,TRBJ2-4,NA,TRBV5-4,TGTGCCAGCAGCTCCCTGGACCTTCAAAACATTCAGTACTTC,CASSSLDLQNIQYF
NA,TRBJ2-6,NA,TRBV4-1,TGCGCCAGCAGACAACTCTTCGGGGGAACTGACTCTGGGGCCAACGTCCTGACTTTC,CASRQLFGGTDSGANVLTF
TRBD1,TRBJ1-1,NA,TRBV18,TGTGCCAGCTCACAGGACAGGGATGAAGCTTTCTTT,CASSQDRDEAFF